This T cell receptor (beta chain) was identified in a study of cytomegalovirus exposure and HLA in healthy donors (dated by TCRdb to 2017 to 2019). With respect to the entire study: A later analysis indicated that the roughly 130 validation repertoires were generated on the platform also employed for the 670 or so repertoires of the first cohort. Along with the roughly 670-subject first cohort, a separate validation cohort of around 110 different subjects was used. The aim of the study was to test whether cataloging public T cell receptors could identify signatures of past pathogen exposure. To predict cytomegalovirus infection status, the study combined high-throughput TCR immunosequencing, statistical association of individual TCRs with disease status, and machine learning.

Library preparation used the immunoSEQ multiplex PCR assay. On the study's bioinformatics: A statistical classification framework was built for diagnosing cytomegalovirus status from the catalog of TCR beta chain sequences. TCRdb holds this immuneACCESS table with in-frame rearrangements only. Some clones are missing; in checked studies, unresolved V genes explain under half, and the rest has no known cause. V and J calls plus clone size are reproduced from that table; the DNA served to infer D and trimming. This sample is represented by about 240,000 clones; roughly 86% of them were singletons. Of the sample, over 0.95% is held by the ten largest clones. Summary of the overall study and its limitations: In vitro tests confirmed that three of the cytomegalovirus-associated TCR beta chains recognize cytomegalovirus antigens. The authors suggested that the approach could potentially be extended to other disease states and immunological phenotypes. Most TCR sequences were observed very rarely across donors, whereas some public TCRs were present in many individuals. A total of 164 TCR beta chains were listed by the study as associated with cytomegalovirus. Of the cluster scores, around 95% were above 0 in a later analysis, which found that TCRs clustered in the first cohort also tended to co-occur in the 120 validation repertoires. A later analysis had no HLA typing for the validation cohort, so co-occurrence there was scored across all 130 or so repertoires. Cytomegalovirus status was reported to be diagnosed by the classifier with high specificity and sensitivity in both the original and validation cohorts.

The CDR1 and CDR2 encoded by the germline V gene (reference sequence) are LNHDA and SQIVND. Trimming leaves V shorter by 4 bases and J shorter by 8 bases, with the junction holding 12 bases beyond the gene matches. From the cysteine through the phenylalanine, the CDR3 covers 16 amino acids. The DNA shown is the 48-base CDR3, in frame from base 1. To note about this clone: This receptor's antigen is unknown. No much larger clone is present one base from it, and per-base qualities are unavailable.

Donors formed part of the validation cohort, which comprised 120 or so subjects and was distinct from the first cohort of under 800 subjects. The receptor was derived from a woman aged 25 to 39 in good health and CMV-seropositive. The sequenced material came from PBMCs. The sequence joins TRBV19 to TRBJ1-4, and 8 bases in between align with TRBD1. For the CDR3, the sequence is CASSTPSTGAREKLFF. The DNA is TGTGCCAGTAGTACCCCCTCGACAGGGGCGAGGGAAAAACTGTTTTTT.